This TCR beta chain was retrieved from a study of OX40 agonist ivuxolimab in advanced cancers. Study-wide context: The costimulatory receptor OX40 (CD134) was targeted by ivuxolimab, a fully human IgG2 agonistic monoclonal antibody. Of the roughly 50 dose-escalation patients, hepatocellular carcinoma was present in around 20, melanoma in some 15, renal cell carcinoma in 9 and head and neck cancer in 9. In the dose-escalation cohort, roughly four fifths of patients were male, and the mean age was around 60 years, with a range of about 23 to 90. The purpose of peripheral TCRbeta sequencing was to test whether ivuxolimab changed TCR sequence diversity and led to clonal T-cell expansion. Patients were allowed to have had prior anti-PD-1, anti-PD-L1 or anti-CTLA-4 therapy, and around two fifths of the dose-escalation patients had been treated with checkpoint inhibitors. The paper describes the monotherapy dose-escalation part (N of about 52 patients) of the phase I trial of ivuxolimab. Three dose-escalation patients achieved partial responses, one with hepatocellular carcinoma and two with cutaneous melanoma. Intravenous ivuxolimab was administered to patients every 2 weeks at six dose levels: 0.01, 0.1, 0.3, 1.5, 3 and 10 mg/kg.

General conclusions and limits of the study: At doses from 0.1 to 3.0 mg/kg, clonal expansion was seen in both CD4+ and CD8+ blood T cells between baseline and week 6. In the 0.1-3.0 mg/kg groups, partial responders were among the patients with the lowest normalized peripheral clonal expansion, particularly in CD8+ T cells. After ivuxolimab, expanded clones were on average more numerous among CD8+ T cells than among CD4+ T cells. The antigen specificity of the clonally expanded peripheral T cells was not determined. Low levels of normalized T-cell clonal expansion were also seen in some patients who did not respond.

V is trimmed back by 0 bases and J by 10 bases, and the junction contains 7 bases that no gene match accounts for. From a lookup of the germline V gene (reference sequence), CDR1 and CDR2 are SEHNR and FQNEAQ. Including the terminal cysteine and phenylalanine, the CDR3 comprises 14 residues. Just CDR3 DNA is preserved here, 42 bases in frame from base 1. In the case of this clone: What this receptor recognizes is not known. The sample holds no much larger clone one base away, and base qualities are not on file.

To sequence the TCRbeta CDR3 region, genomic DNA was isolated from the sorted cells. TCRbeta CDR3 regions were sequenced using the immunoSEQ Assay. The table was pulled from immuneACCESS by TCRdb, which kept in-frame rearrangements only. Such tables lose some clones; where checked, under half of the loss comes from unresolved V genes, and the rest has no known cause. The sample table records 55,000 to 70,000 clones; roughly 85% of these occur just once. The biggest ten clones account for roughly 4.8% of the sample. Patients with autoimmune disease history or receiving systemic immunosuppression were excluded from the trial. In every dose cohort, peripheral blood was drawn for TCR sequencing at baseline, cycle 4 day 1, and cycle 7 day 1. Samples came from an open-label, multicenter, first-in-human phase I dose-escalation trial of ivuxolimab. Adults with locally advanced or metastatic melanoma, renal cell, hepatocellular, or head and neck squamous cell carcinoma were enrolled in the trial. Before TCR sequencing, CD4+ T cells and CD8+ T cells from peripheral blood were sorted into separate populations.

The receptor was derived from an adult with an advanced solid tumor such as melanoma, head and neck, liver or kidney cancer. The sequencing here drew on CD4+ or CD8+ T cells sorted from blood, taken in a trial of the OX40 agonist ivuxolimab. The chain links TRBV7-9 with TRBJ1-1; the junction holds 8 bases that match TRBD1. This receptor carries the CDR3 CASSLALAGQVAFF. The nucleotides are TGTGCCAGCAGCTTAGCCCTCGCGGGACAGGTAGCTTTCTTT.